This T cell receptor beta chain is from a study of CXCR3-negative and CXCR3-positive naive CD8 T cells. The CDR3 is 13 residues long. CDR1 is DFQATT and CDR2 is SNEGSKA in the germline V gene (reference sequence). The authors made the TRB cDNA libraries by 5' RACE using UMI labels. Following a re-call of the 5' RACE reads, TCRdb has one entry per CDR3 protein and lacks DNA. Its table records roughly 7,500 distinct CDR3 sequences. Study-wide results and limits: Relative to CXCR3-negative naive cells, CXCR3-positive naive cells had more hydrophobic TRB CDR3s.

Measured by frequency, this clonotype is medium-sized. Its target is unknown. This receptor was obtained from a human donor in good health. Some clones in this sample may be carry-over from other donors' samples. V usage is TRBV20-1 and J usage is TRBJ2-3. Source material: naive CXCR3+ CD8+ T cells from blood. Subset noted: CD45RO-CCR7+CD27+CD95- naive CD8+ T cells expressing CXCR3 (TNR3+). CDR3 in amino acids: CSARRSVSDTQYF.